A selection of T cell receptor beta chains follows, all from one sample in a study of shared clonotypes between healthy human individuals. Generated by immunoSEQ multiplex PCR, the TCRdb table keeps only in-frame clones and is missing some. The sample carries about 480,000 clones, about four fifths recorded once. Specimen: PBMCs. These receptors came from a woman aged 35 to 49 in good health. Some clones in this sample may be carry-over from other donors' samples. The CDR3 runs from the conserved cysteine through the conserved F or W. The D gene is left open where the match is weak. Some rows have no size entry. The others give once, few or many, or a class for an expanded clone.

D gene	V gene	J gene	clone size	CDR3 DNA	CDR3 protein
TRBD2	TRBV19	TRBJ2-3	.	TGTGCCAGTAGTTTAAGGACTAGCGGGAGGTTCACAGATACGCAGTATTTT	CASSLRTSGRFTDTQYF
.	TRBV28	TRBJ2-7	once	TGTGCCAGCAGCACGGGCCCGTTCACGGTTCCGGACCAGTACTTC	CASSTGPFTVPDQYF
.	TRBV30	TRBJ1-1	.	TGTGCCGGAAATAGAATAAACACTGAAGCTTTCTTT	CAGNRINTEAFF
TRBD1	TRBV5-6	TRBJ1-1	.	TGTGCCAGCAGCTTGGGCGGGACAGGGGTTTTCAGTAGAGCTTTCTTT	CASSLGGTGVFSRAFF
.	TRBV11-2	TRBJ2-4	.	TGTGCCAGCAGCTTAGCTAGCGGACAGGGTAACATTCAGTACTTC	CASSLASGQGNIQYF
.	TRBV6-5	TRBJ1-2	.	TGTGCCAGCAGTTCCCCGCGAACAGGGTCGGGGTATGGCTACACCTTC	CASSSPRTGSGYGYTF
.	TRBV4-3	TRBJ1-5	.	TGCGCCAGCAGCCAAGACTTTGGGCGGCGAGATCAGCCCCAGCATTTT	CASSQDFGRRDQPQHF
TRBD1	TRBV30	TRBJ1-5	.	TGTGCCTGGAGTACGGGACAGAATCAGCCCCAGCATTTT	CAWSTGQNQPQHF
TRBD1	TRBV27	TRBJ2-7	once	TGTGCCAGCAGTTTCGGGGTTTCAGGGGGCGGAAGCGCCTTATCCTACGAGCAGTACTTC	CASSFGVSGGGSALSYEQYF
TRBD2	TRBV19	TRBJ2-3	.	TGTGCCAGTAGTATACGGGCGGGGGGCACAGATACGCAGTATTTT	CASSIRAGGTDTQYF
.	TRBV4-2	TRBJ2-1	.	TGTGCCAGCAGCCAAGGTGGGGGTTATGGCAATGAGCAGTTCTTC	CASSQGGGYGNEQFF
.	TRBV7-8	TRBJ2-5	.	TGTGCCAGCAGCCCGGTTGTCGCGGCCCAGGAGACCCAGTACTTC	CASSPVVAAQETQYF
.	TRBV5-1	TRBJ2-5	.	TGCGCCAGCAGCTTGGTTTCAGCAATCTCCCGGGAGACCCAGTACTTC	CASSLVSAISRETQYF
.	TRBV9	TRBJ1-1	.	TGTGCCAGCAGCCCAACTCGAGGGGGTTGGGTTTCAGCTTTCTTT	CASSPTRGGWVSAFF
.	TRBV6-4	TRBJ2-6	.	TGTGCCAGCAGTGACATCTCTGGGGCCAACGTCCTGACTTTC	CASSDISGANVLTF
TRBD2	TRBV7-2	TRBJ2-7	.	TGTGCCAGCAGTCCCGGTCGGACTAGCGACGAGCAGTACTTC	CASSPGRTSDEQYF
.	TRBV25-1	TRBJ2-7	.	TGTGCCAGCAGTGAACAGGGTAGATACGAGCAGTACTTC	CASSEQGRYEQYF
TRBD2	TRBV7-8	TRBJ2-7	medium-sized	TGTGCCAGCAGCCTATCCAGACTAGCGGCTACCTCCTACGAGCAGTACTTC	CASSLSRLAATSYEQYF
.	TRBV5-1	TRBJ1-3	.	TGCGCCAGCAGCTTGGGGCTGGGCGGAAACACCATATATTTT	CASSLGLGGNTIYF
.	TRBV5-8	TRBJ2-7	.	TGTGCCAGCAGCCCCGGGGAGTTTGCCTCCGAGCAGTACTTC	CASSPGEFASEQYF
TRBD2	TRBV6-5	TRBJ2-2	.	TGTGCCAGCGGTGGTCTAGCGGTAAACACCGGGGAGCTGTTTTTT	CASGGLAVNTGELFF
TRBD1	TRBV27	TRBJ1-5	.	TGTGCCAGCAGTGACAGGGCGGTCAATCAGCCCCAGCATTTT	CASSDRAVNQPQHF
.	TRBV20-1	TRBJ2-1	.	TGCAGTGCTACTAGGGCGGATGAGCAGTTCTTC	CSATRADEQFF
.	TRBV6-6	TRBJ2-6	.	TGTGCCAGCAGGAGTCCCAGCTCCTCTGGGGCCAACGTCCTGACTTTC	CASRSPSSSGANVLTF
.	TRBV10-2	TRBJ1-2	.	TGCGCCAGCAGTGCCGGGGGGCGAGGTGGCTACACCTTC	CASSAGGRGGYTF
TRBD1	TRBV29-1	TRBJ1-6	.	TGCAGCGCCGGACAGGGGAGTAATTCACCCCTCCACTTT	CSAGQGSNSPLHF
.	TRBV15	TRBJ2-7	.	TGTGCCACCAGCAGAGGGATTTCCTACGAGCAGTACTTC	CATSRGISYEQYF
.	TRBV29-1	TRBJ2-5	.	TGCAGCGTTGAGGGCACAGGGCTGGTCCAGTACTTC	CSVEGTGLVQYF
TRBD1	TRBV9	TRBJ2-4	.	TGTGCCAGCAGCCCTCGACAGGGGGTAGGCTCTTTAGCCAAAAACATTCAGTACTTC	CASSPRQGVGSLAKNIQYF
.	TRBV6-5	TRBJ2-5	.	TGTGCCAGCAGTTACGGGGCGCAGACCCAGTACTTC	CASSYGAQTQYF
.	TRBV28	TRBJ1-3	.	TGTGCCAGCAGTCCCACTACAGCGTCTGGAAACACCATATATTTT	CASSPTTASGNTIYF
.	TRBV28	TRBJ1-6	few	TGTGCCAGCAGCCCTATCGACAGAGATAATTCACCCCTCCACTTT	CASSPIDRDNSPLHF
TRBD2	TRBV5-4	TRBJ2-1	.	TGTGCCAGCAGCGTCAGAGCGGGGAGTGGTGAGCAGTTCTTC	CASSVRAGSGEQFF
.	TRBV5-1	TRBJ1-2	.	TGCGCCAGCAGCGTGACAGGAGTCTATGGCTACACCTTC	CASSVTGVYGYTF
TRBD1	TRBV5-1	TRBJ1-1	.	TGCGCCAGCAGCTTGACAGGGGATTCTGAAGCTTTCTTT	CASSLTGDSEAFF
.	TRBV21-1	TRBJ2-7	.	TGTGCCAGCAGCAAAGATGCAGGGGGGAAGCAGTACTTC	CASSKDAGGKQYF
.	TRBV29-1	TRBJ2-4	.	TGCAGCGTTGGAGACAACAAAAACATTCAGTACTTC	CSVGDNKNIQYF
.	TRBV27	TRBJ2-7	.	TGTGCCAGCAGTTCCGGAGGCGAGCAGTACTTC	CASSSGGEQYF
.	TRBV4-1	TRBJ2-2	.	TGCGCCAGCAGCCACCCCGGACAGACCGGGGAGCTGTTTTTT	CASSHPGQTGELFF
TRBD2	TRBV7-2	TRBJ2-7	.	TGTGCCAGCAGCTTACGCGGGAGCTTATACGAGCAGTACTTC	CASSLRGSLYEQYF
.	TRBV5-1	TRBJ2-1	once	TGCGCCAGCAGCTCAACCAGTATCTTAAATGAGCAGTTCTTC	CASSSTSILNEQFF
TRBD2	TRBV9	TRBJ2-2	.	TGTGCCAGCAGCGCTGGACTAGCGGGAATAATTGGGGGGGAGCTGTTTTTT	CASSAGLAGIIGGELFF
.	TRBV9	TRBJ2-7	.	TGTGCCAGCAGCGCTGAGACAGACGTATGGGCCTACGAGCAGTACTTC	CASSAETDVWAYEQYF
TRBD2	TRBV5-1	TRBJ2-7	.	TGCGCCAGCAGCTTGGGGCTAGCGGGAAACGGCTACGAGCAGTACTTC	CASSLGLAGNGYEQYF
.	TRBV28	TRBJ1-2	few	TGTGCCAGCAGTACCGGGGGGGCAGAGAACTATGGCTACACCTTC	CASSTGGAENYGYTF
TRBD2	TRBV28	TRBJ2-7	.	TGTGCCAGCAGTTTGGGTGGACTAGCGGTATACGAGCAGTACTTC	CASSLGGLAVYEQYF
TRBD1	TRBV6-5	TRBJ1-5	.	TGTGCCAGCAGATCCGGGACAGGGGGCAATCAGCCCCAGCATTTT	CASRSGTGGNQPQHF
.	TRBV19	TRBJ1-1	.	TGTGCCAGTAGTATGCAGGTGAACACTGAAGCTTTCTTT	CASSMQVNTEAFF
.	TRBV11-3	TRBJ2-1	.	TGTGCCAGCAGCCGGCCCGGACAGCCTAGCGGAGGCGGTGAGCAGTTCTTC	CASSRPGQPSGGGEQFF
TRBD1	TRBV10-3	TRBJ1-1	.	TGTGCCATCAGGGGGGACAGGGACTACACTGAAGCTTTCTTT	CAIRGDRDYTEAFF
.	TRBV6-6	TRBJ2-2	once	TGTGCCAGCAGTTCCCGCTGGGAGCTGTTTTTT	CASSSRWELFF
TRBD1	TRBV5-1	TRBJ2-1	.	TGCGCCAGCAGCTTATTACAGGGGAACAATGAGCAGTTCTTC	CASSLLQGNNEQFF
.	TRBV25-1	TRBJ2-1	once	TGTGCCAGCAGTTTTCCCGGAAACAATGAGCAGTTCTTC	CASSFPGNNEQFF
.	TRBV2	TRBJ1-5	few	TGTGCCAGCAGAAAAGGGGTGAGCAATCAGCCCCAGCATTTT	CASRKGVSNQPQHF